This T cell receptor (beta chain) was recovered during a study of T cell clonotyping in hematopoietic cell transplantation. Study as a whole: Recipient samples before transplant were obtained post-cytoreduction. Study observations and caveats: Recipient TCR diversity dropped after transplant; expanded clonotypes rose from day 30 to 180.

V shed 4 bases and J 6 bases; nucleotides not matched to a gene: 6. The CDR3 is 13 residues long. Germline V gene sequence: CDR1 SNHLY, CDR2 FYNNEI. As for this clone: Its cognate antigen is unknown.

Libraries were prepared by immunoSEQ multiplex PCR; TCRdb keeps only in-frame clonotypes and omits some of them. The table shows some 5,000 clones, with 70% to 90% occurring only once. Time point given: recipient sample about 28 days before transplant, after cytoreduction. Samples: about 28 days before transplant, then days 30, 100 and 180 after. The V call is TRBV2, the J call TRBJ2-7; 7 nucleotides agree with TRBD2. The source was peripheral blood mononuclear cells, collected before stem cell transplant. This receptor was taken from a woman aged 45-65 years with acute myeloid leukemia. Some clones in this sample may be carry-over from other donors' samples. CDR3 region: CASSGGRGLEQYF. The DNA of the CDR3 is TGTGCCAGCAGTGGCGGGAGAGGACTCGAGCAGTACTTC.